This TCR beta chain is from a study of shared clonotypes between healthy human individuals. Points from the study as a whole: The study generally estimated greater richness for naive than memory subsets. It was observed that 4% to 6% of naive CD4 clonotypes were shared across a handful of donors. Relative to their counterparts shared across all four donors, non-shared clonotypes exhibited diminished generation probabilities.

The CDR3 runs to 13 residues. In germline, CDR1 is SGHKS, CDR2 YYEKEE (reference sequence). The V end lost 2 bases, the J end lost 1 base, and 6 bases lay between the germline ends. Each cell subset's genomic DNA was divided evenly among several immunoSEQ plates. Clones were sequenced by immunoSEQ multiplex PCR, and TCRdb holds only the in-frame ones, with some missing. The top ten clones hold 1.2% of a sample with roughly 2,000,000 clones, roughly 94% of them seen once. This clone was seen a single time. Its antigen is unknown. Naive CD8 cells lacked CD45RO, underwent positive selection for CCR7 and left out terminally differentiated effector memory CD45RA+ cells.

The chain links TRBV5-5 to TRBJ1-1, with D unresolved. The TCR was taken from a man aged 18 to 29 in good health. The sample consisted of naive CD8+ T cells sorted from blood. CDR3 protein: CASSFRENTEAFF. As DNA, the CDR3 is TGTGCCAGCAGCTTTAGAGAGAACACTGAAGCTTTCTTT.